The 29 T cell receptor beta chains below come from one sample, sequenced in a study of cytomegalovirus exposure and HLA in healthy donors listed by TCRdb under 2017. Libraries were constructed by the immunoSEQ multiplex PCR assay. A mixture of 60 forward primers for TCR Vbeta segments and 13 reverse primers for TCR Jbeta segments was used in the multiplex PCR. TCRdb mirrors the immuneACCESS table, restricted to in-frame sequences. Some clones are absent from its copies; in checked studies, under half trace to an unresolved V gene, and the reason for the others is unknown. A total of roughly 130,000 clones appear in this sample, around 86% of them only once. The ten biggest clones cover about 0.7% of the sample. Sequencing was performed on PBMCs. These receptors all come from a man aged 18 to 35 in good health and CMV-seronegative.

The gene calls are TRBV19 and TRBJ1-4, with TRBD1 as a possible D gene (6 bases). The CDR3 spans 14 residues. The germline V and J ends were trimmed by 3 bases and 2 bases, with 7 bases remaining between them. The germline V gene has CDR1 LNHDA and CDR2 SQIVND (reference sequence). The CDR3 DNA sequence: TGTGCCAGTAGTATTCAGGGGACTAATGAAAAACTGTTTTTT. Translated: CASSIQGTNEKLFF. The complete variable domain, with remaining parts taken from reference TRBV19 and TRBJ1-4, reads DGGITQSPKYLFRKEGQNVTLSCEQNLNHDAMYWYRQDPGQGLRLIYYSQIVNDFQKGDIAEGYSVSREKKESFPLTVTSAQKNPTAFYLCASSIQGTNEKLFFGSGTQLSVL.

This chain uses TRBV7-3 with TRBJ1-1, with 10 positions matching TRBD1. The CDR3 totals 15 residues. Germline V gene lookup returns CDR1 SGHTA and CDR2 FQGTGA. V was pared by 2 bases and J by 8 bases, with 8 bases of the junction left unmatched. The CDR3 sequence: CASSLEAGTGVEAFF. The CDR3 DNA reads as TGTGCCAGCAGCTTAGAGGCTGGGACAGGGGTCGAAGCTTTCTTT.

The V call is TRBV27, the J call TRBJ1-6; TRBD1 agrees at 7 bases. Germline V CDR1 and CDR2: MNHEY, SMNVEV (reference sequence). This CDR3 contains 16 residues. V lost 2 bases, J lost 3 bases, and 4 bases stayed unmatched. The CDR3 here is CASSLDRVVYNSPLHF. CDR3 DNA: TGTGCCAGCAGTTTAGACAGGGTAGTCTATAATTCACCCCTCCACTTT.

The chain has TRBV2 and TRBJ1-6, with a weak D call TRBD1 (6 bases). The CDR3 covers 15 residues. CDR1 and CDR2 from the germline V gene are SNHLY and FYNNEI. Trimming shortened V by 8 bases and J by 8 bases, and 19 bases separated the two germline ends. CDR3 bases: TGTGCCAGCGAAATTAAAGGGACACGGGATTCACCCCTCCACTTT. As protein: CASEIKGTRDSPLHF.

The rearrangement uses TRBV12-5 and TRBJ2-1; possible D gene TRBD2, 5 bases. In germline, CDR1 is LGHNT, CDR2 FRNRAP. Trimming took 1 base from V and 9 from J, leaving 13 bases between them. The CDR3 runs 14 residues. Written as DNA, the CDR3 is TGTGCTAGTGGTTTGGATCTCCCCGGAGGTGAGCAGTTCTTC. Translated, it gives CASGLDLPGGEQFF. Based on the CDR3 plus reference TRBV12-5 and TRBJ2-1, the full variable domain is DARVTQTPRHKVTEMGQEVTMRCQPILGHNTVFWYRQTMMQGLELLAYFRNRAPLDDSGMPKDRFSAEMPDATLATLKIQPSEPRDSAVYFCASGLDLPGGEQFFGPGTRLTVL.

The chain uses TRBV6-1 and TRBJ1-2, with TRBD1 identical over 8 bases. This CDR3 is built from 14 residues. Germline values: CDR1 MNHNS, CDR2 SASEGT. The V gene end was trimmed by 8 bases and the J gene end by 6 bases; junction bases not matched to a gene: 11. CDR3 nucleotides: TGTGCCAGCGTAAGACAGGGGAGGGAAAATGGCTACACCTTC. Translation gives CASVRQGRENGYTF.

The rearrangement joins TRBV7-2 to TRBJ1-2; 8 positions match TRBD1. Germline CDR1 reads SGHTA; CDR2 reads FQGNSA. The J segment lost 3 bases and the V segment lost 2 bases, leaving 17 bases of the junction unmatched. This CDR3 spans 19 amino acids. CDR3 coding DNA: TGTGCCAGCAGCTTATGGGGTCTTGCAGGGGGCGGGAGGGACTATGGCTACACCTTC. It yields the protein CASSLWGLAGGGRDYGYTF.

The CDR3: CASSRQGGNTEAFF. CDR3 DNA: TGTGCCAGTAGCCGCCAGGGGGGGAACACTGAAGCTTTCTTT. This sequence joins TRBV19 and TRBJ1-1; TRBD1 matches 7 bases. This CDR3 has 14 amino acids. V was clipped by 6 bases and J by 1 base; unmatched bases: 5. The germline CDR1 and CDR2 sequences are LNHDA and SQIVND (reference sequence). The full variable domain, completed using reference TRBV19 and TRBJ1-1, is DGGITQSPKYLFRKEGQNVTLSCEQNLNHDAMYWYRQDPGQGLRLIYYSQIVNDFQKGDIAEGYSVSREKKESFPLTVTSAQKNPTAFYLCASSRQGGNTEAFFGQGTRLTVV.

The rearrangement uses TRBV6-5 and TRBJ1-1; D is perhaps TRBD1 (5 bases). V gave up 4 bases and J gave up 11 bases, with 14 bases separating them. The V gene's germline CDR1 is MNHEY and CDR2 SVGAGI. This CDR3 is 12 amino acids long. CDR3: CASSSGLMAAFF. The CDR3 DNA reads TGTGCCAGCAGTTCGGGACTCATGGCCGCTTTCTTT.

This chain joins TRBV6-5 and TRBJ2-3; 9 nucleotides agree with TRBD1. The germline CDR1 and CDR2 sequences are MNHEY and SVGAGI. This CDR3 has 15 amino acids. V dropped 5 bases and J dropped 5; count of bases not matched to a gene: 8. This CDR3 is CASSRRTGDRDTQYF. In DNA, the CDR3 is TGTGCCAGCAGTCGCCGGACAGGGGACAGAGATACGCAGTATTTT.

V and J are TRBV9 and TRBJ1-1; TRBD1 aligns across 7 bases. CDR3 length equals 13 residues. V lost 5 bases and J lost 2; bases outside the gene matches: 3. Germline V gene lookup returns CDR1 SGDLS and CDR2 YYNGEE. The CDR3 DNA reads TGTGCCAGCAGTGAGGGGGCCAACACTGAAGCTTTCTTT. Encoded protein: CASSEGANTEAFF.

The chain uses TRBV14 and TRBJ1-3, with 9 bases aligning to TRBD1. CDR1 is SGHDN and CDR2 is FVKESK in the germline V gene. This CDR3 is 18 amino acids long. V dropped 0 bases and J dropped 7; count of bases not matched to a gene: 13. CDR3: CASSQEGQGLRSRNTIYF. The CDR3 DNA sequence: TGTGCCAGCAGCCAAGAGGGACAGGGTTTGCGGAGCCGTAACACCATATATTTT.

This clone was picked up a small number of times. The CDR3 coding sequence is TGTGCCATCAGTGGCGGACAGGGGGATTGGTATGGCTACACCTTC. Its translation: CAISGGQGDWYGYTF. This chain connects TRBV10-3 to TRBJ1-2, with 10 nucleotides matching TRBD1. Germline V gene data show CDR1 as ENHRY and CDR2 as SYGVKD. Losses at the gene ends were 4 bases for V and 5 bases for J; bases not matched to a gene: 7. The CDR3 is 15 amino acids.

The V call is TRBV25-1, the J call TRBJ2-3, with D perhaps matching TRBD2 (5 bases). Germline CDR1 and CDR2: MGHDK and SYGVNS. The CDR3 covers 12 residues. The germline V and J ends were trimmed by 7 bases and 6 bases, with 11 bases remaining between them. This CDR3 reads CASTYERDTQYF. CDR3 sequence (DNA): TGTGCCAGCACTTACGAGCGGGATACGCAGTATTTT.

The gene calls are TRBV11-3 and TRBJ2-1; 9 nucleotides agree with TRBD2. J lost 3 bases, V lost 0 bases, and 15 bases had no gene match. CDR3 size: 20 residues. The germline V gene encodes CDR1 SGHNT and CDR2 YENEEA. The CDR3 reads CASSLDFGAGGLLGYNEQFF. Written as DNA, the CDR3 is TGTGCCAGCAGCTTAGATTTTGGCGCGGGGGGGCTCCTTGGCTACAATGAGCAGTTCTTC.

CDR3: CASPRGGKNTEAFF. The CDR3 bases are TGTGCCAGCCCAAGGGGCGGGAAGAACACTGAAGCTTTCTTT. The V and J genes are TRBV6-1 and TRBJ1-1; possibly TRBD1 for D (5 bases). This CDR3 contains 14 residues. From germline, CDR1 is MNHNS and CDR2 SASEGT. Trimming left V 8 bases short and J 1 base short, with 14 bases between.

The chain links TRBV28 to TRBJ2-7; D is unclear. Germline CDR1 and CDR2: MDHEN and SYDVKM. The CDR3 totals 11 residues. The V end was cut by 8 bases, the J end by 5 bases, with 10 bases between. CDR3 protein: CASQSTDEQYF. The CDR3 region has the DNA TGTGCCAGCCAAAGTACGGACGAGCAGTACTTC.

This chain connects TRBV7-2 to TRBJ1-2; D remains unclear. CDR1 is SGHTA, CDR2 FQGNSA, per germline. The CDR3 loop spans 15 amino acids. V was shortened by 4 bases and J by 4 bases, with 16 bases between the two germline ends. The chain's CDR3 is CASSSLSGGSYGYTF. For the CDR3, the DNA is TGTGCCAGCAGCTCGCTCTCAGGAGGAAGCTATGGCTACACCTTC.

The genes are TRBV7-2 and TRBJ2-7; D is ambiguous. CDR1 and CDR2 from the germline V gene are SGHTA and FQGNSA. Trimming stripped 3 bases from V and 3 bases from J, with 12 bases between. This CDR3 is 14 amino acids long. Here the CDR3 DNA reads TGTGCCAGCAGCTTGTCCCTAGGCGGCTACGAGCAGTACTTC. It is translated as CASSLSLGGYEQYF.

V usage is TRBV9 and J usage is TRBJ2-7, with 7 bases lining up with TRBD1. The junction had 7 bases not matched to a gene; V was cut back by 4 bases and J by 3 bases. The CDR3 loop spans 14 amino acids. CDR1 SGDLS and CDR2 YYNGEE come from the germline V gene. CDR3 sequence: CASSPGTENYEQYF. CDR3 in DNA: TGTGCCAGCAGCCCCGGGACAGAAAACTACGAGCAGTACTTC.

This chain joins TRBV28 and TRBJ1-1; no reliable D call. V lost 2 bases to trimming and J lost 11 bases, with 9 bases between them. Germline CDR1 is MDHEN and CDR2 is SYDVKM. The length of the CDR3 is 11 residues. CDR3 sequence: CASSLEARAFF. CDR3 DNA: TGTGCCAGCAGTTTAGAGGCTCGGGCTTTCTTT.

The chain recombines TRBV27 with TRBJ1-2; a possible D gene is TRBD1 (6 bases). This CDR3 is built from 14 residues. Trimming took off 4 bases at V and 4 bases at J, with 13 bases between the two ends. Looked up from germline, CDR1 is MNHEY and CDR2 is SMNVEV (reference sequence). Here the CDR3 reads CASSSTGHAYGYTF. CDR3 sequence (DNA): TGTGCCAGCAGTTCAACAGGGCACGCCTATGGCTACACCTTC.

J is TRBJ2-7 and V is TRBV28; 7 bases agree with TRBD2. The germline V gene has CDR1 MDHEN and CDR2 SYDVKM. Trimming cost V 2 bases and J 7 bases; bases outside gene matches: 2. This CDR3 is built from 12 residues. CDR3 amino acids: CASSLRGGEQYF. CDR3 sequence (DNA): TGTGCCAGCAGTTTAAGGGGAGGGGAGCAGTACTTC.

The chain joins TRBV10-3 to TRBJ2-1; 7 bases map to TRBD2. This CDR3 comprises 12 residues. Germline V gives CDR1 ENHRY, CDR2 SYGVKD. The CDR3 loop is CAGGTRNDEQFF. CDR3 in DNA: TGTGCGGGGGGGACTCGGAACGATGAGCAGTTCTTC.

The chain employs TRBV7-8 and TRBJ2-7; 10 nucleotides match TRBD1. Germline CDR1 SGHVS, CDR2 FQNEAQ. This CDR3 has 13 amino acids. The junction had 7 bases not matched to a gene; V was cut back by 5 bases and J by 9 bases. CDR3 DNA: TGTGCCAGCAGCCGAGACAGGGGGCACGTGCAGTACTTC. It specifies CASSRDRGHVQYF.

This clone was detected only a few times. The chain links TRBV5-1 to TRBJ1-1; the D gene is possibly TRBD1 (5 bases). The V gene lost 4 bases and the J gene lost 0 bases, with 19 bases spanning the gap. Germline loops: CDR1 SGHRS, CDR2 YFSETQ. This CDR3 comprises 17 residues. The DNA of the CDR3 is TGCGCCAGCAGCGTCGACAGTTGGGGGGGGATGAACACTGAAGCTTTCTTT. The encoded protein is CASSVDSWGGMNTEAFF.

As DNA, the CDR3 is TGTGCCAGCAGTACGGGCACAGATACGCAGTATTTT. This codes for CASSTGTDTQYF. The chain couples TRBV6-5 to TRBJ2-3; D uncertain. The germline V and J ends were trimmed by 5 bases and 1 base, with 4 bases remaining between them. Germline CDR1 MNHEY, CDR2 SVGAGI. This CDR3 contains 12 residues.

The chain carries TRBV5-4 and TRBJ2-3; D not resolved. V was trimmed by 4 bases and J by 6 bases, leaving 9 bases between them. The CDR3 runs 12 residues. Germline V gene sequence: CDR1 SGHNT, CDR2 YYREEE (reference sequence). In DNA form, the CDR3 reads TGTGCCAGCAGCACCCTACCGGATACGCAGTATTTT. This encodes CASSTLPDTQYF.

This chain uses TRBV25-1 with TRBJ1-1, with 8 positions matching TRBD1. The CDR3 contains 17 residues. Per germline, CDR1 MGHDK and CDR2 SYGVNS. V shed 4 bases and J 0 bases; nucleotides not matched to a gene: 10. CDR3 bases: TGTGCCAGCAGTGCCTTGAAGGGACAGGAGATGAACACTGAAGCTTTCTTT. This sequence encodes CASSALKGQEMNTEAFF.